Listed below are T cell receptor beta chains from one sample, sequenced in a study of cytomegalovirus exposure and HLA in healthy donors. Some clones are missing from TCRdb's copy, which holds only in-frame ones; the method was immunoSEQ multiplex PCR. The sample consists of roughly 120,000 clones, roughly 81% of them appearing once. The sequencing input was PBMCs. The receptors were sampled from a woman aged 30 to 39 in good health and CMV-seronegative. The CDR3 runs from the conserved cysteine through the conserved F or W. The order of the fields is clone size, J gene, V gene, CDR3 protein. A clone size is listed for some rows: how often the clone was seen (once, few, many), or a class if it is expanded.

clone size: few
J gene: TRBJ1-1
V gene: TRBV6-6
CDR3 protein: CASIQQGKTEAFF

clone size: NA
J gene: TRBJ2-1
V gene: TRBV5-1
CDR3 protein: CASSLFRGDHEQFF

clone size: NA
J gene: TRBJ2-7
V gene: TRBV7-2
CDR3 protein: CASSTRTSGNSVNEQYF

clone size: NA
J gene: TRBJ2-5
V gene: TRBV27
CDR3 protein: CASSPSWQAQETQYF

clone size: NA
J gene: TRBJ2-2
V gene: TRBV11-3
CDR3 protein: CASSPYGTGVTGELFF

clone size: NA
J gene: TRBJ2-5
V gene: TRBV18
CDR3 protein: CASSRDGRRETQYF

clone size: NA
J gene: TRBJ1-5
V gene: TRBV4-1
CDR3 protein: CASSQGRVGGARNQPQHF

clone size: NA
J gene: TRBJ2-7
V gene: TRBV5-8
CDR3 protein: CASSLVIAGWSEQYF

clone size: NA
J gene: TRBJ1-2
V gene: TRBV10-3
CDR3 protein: CAIRDQRDYGYTF

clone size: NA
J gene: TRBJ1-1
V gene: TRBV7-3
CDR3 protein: CASSLTGGGGPEAFF

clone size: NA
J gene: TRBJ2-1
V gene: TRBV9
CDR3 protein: CASRPGTGVNEQFF

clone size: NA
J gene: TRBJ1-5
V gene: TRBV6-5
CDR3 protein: CASSPGQGGNQPQHF

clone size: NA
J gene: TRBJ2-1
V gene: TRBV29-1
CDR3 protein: CSVDGTRWNEQFF

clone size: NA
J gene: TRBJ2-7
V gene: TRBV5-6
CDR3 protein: CASSWDRAYEQYF

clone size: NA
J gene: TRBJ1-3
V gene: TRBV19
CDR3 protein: CASISGSHTIYF

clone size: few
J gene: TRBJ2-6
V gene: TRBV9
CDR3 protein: CASSVDPGTDGSGANVLTF

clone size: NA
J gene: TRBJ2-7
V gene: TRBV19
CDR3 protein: CASSIQGVGYEQYF

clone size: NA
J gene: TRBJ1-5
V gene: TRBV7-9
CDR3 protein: CASSQGDSNQPQHF

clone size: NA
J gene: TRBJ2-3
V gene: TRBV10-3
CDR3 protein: CAISESIRGTSGRSDTQYF

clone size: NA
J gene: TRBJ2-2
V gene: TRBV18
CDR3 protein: CASSPRWTSRTGELFF

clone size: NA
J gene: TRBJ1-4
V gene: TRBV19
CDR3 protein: CASSIDGGQDKLFF

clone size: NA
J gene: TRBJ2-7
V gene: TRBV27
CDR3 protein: CASSLVSGQYSEQYF

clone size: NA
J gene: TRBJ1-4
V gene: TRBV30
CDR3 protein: CASGRVEEKLFF

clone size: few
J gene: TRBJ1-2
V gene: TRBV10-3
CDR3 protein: CAISESLYGYTF

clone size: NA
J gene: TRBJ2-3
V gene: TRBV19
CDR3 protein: CASNRQGTDTQYF

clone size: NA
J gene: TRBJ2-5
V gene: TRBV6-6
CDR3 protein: CASSYSQRAKETQYF

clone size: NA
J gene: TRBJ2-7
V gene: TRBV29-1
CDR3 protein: CSVGPGQGAREQYF

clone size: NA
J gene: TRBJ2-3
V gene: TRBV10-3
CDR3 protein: CAISSGTGATDTQYF

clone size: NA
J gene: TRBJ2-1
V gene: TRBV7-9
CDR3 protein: CSSSPQGPLAGDNNEQFF

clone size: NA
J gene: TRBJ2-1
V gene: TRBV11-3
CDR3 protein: CASSLDLAGGRLNEQFF

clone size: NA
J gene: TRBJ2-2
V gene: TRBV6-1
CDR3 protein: CASDRGGSNTGELFF

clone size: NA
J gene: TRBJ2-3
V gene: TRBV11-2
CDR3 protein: CASSPLAVEPNTQYF

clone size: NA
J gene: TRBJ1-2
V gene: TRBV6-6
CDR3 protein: CASSNREGSYGYTF

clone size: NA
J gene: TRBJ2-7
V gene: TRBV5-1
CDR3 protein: CASSLMEGIRPHEQYF

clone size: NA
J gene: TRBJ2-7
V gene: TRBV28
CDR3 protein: CASTQVNGEQYF

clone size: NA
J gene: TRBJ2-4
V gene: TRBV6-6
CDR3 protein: CASSSGTGVAKNIQYF

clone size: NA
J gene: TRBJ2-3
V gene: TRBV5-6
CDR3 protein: CASSSPFGGAADTQYF

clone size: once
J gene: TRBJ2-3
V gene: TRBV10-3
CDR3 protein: CAISTKTGDIGPAQDF

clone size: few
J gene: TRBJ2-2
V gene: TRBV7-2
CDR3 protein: CATLPRWNTGELFF

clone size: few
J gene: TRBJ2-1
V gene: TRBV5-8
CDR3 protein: CATVPWGGSSYNEQFF

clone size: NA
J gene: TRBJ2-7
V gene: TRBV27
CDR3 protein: CASAGGLRAYEQYF

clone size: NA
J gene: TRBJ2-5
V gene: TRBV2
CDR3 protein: CARGTGETQYF

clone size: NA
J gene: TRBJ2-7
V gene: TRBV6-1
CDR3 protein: CASTGQAKTYEQYF

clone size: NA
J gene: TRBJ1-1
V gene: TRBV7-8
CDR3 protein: CASSFSGLNTEAFF

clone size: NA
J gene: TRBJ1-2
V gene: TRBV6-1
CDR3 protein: CASGNPGEGNGYTF

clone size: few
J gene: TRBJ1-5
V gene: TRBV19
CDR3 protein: CASLRRGVLAQPQHF